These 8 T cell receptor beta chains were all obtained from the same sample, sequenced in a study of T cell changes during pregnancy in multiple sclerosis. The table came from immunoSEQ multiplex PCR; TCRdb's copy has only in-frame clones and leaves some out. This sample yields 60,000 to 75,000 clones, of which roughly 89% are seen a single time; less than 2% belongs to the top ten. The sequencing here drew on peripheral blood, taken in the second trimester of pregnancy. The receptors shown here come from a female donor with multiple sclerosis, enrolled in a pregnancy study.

For the CDR3, the DNA is TGTGCCAGCAGCGTGACTAGCGGGGGGCCAGATACGCAGTATTTT. Its protein is CASSVTSGGPDTQYF. The V call is TRBV7-3, the J call TRBJ2-3, with 13 bases lining up with TRBD2. Germline values: CDR1 SGHTA, CDR2 FQGTGA. V was clipped by 5 bases and J by 4 bases; unmatched bases: 3. This CDR3 comprises 15 residues.

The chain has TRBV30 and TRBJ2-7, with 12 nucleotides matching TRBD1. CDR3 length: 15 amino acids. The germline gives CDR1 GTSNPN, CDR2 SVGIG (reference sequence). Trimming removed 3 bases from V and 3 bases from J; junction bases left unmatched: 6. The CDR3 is CAWSLGQGANYEQYF. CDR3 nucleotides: TGTGCCTGGAGCTTGGGACAGGGGGCTAACTACGAGCAGTACTTC.

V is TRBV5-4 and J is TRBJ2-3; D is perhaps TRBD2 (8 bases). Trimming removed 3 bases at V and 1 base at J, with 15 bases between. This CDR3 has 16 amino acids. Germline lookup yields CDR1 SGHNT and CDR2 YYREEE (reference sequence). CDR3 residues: CASSSGGAGGTDTQYF. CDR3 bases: TGTGCCAGCAGCTCAGGGGGAGCGGGAGGCACAGATACGCAGTATTTT.

CDR3 sequence: CASSYLAGGNNEQFF. DNA of the CDR3: TGTGCCAGCAGCTACCTAGCGGGGGGTAACAATGAGCAGTTCTTC. The V and J genes are TRBV11-2 and TRBJ2-1; 11 nucleotides line up with TRBD2. V dropped 4 bases and J dropped 5; count of bases not matched to a gene: 4. The CDR3 consists of 15 residues. The germline V gene encodes CDR1 SGHAT and CDR2 FQNNGV.

The CDR3 sequence: CSALTSGSSYEQYF. In nucleotides, the CDR3 is TGCAGCGCCCTAACTAGCGGAAGCTCCTACGAGCAGTACTTC. The genes are TRBV29-1 and TRBJ2-7; TRBD2 agrees at 8 bases. Trimming removed 7 bases from V and 0 bases from J; junction bases left unmatched: 8. Per the germline V gene, CDR1 is SQVTM and CDR2 is ANQGSEA. The CDR3 is made up of 14 amino acids.

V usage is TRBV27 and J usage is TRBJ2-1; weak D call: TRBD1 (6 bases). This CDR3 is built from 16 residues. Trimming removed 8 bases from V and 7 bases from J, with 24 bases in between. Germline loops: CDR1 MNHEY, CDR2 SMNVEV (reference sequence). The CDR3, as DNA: TGTGCCAGCCATCCCCGGGACATCGGATTTAGGAATGAGCAGTTCTTC. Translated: CASHPRDIGFRNEQFF.

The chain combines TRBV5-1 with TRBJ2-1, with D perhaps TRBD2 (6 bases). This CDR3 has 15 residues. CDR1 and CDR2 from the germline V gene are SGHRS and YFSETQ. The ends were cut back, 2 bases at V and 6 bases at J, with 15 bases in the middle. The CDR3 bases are TGCGCCAGCAGCTTAGGCGCTAGCGTGGTCAATGAGCAGTTCTTC. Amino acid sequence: CASSLGASVVNEQFF.

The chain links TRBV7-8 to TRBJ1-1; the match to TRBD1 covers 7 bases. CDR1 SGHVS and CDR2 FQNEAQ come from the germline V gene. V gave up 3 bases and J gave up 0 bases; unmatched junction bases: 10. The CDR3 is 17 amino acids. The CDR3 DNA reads TGTGCCAGCAGCTTTGACAGGGAACCCTTCATGAACACTGAAGCTTTCTTT. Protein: CASSFDREPFMNTEAFF.